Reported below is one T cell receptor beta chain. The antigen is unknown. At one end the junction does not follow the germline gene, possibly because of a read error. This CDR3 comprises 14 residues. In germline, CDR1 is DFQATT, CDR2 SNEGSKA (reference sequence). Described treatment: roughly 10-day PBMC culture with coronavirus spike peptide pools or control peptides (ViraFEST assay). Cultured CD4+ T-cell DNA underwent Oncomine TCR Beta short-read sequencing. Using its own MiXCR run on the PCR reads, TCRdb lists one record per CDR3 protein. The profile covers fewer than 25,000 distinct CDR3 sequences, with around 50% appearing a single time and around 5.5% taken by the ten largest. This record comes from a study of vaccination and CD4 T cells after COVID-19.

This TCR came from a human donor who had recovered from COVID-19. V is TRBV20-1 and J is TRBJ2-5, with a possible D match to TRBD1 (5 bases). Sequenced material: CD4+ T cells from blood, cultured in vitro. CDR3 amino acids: CSALRNRYQETQHF. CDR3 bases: TGCAGTGCTCTCCGCAACAGGTACCAAGAGACCCAGCACTTC.